This note documents a single TCR beta chain sequence. There is no known antigen for this receptor. The record has no base qualities; no much larger clone is one base away. CDR1 and CDR2 were assigned from the germline V gene as MGHRA and YSYEKL. Relative to germline, V is 4 bases shorter and J is 4 bases shorter, with 11 bases between their ends. The cysteine opens and the phenylalanine closes a CDR3 of 13 amino acids. The retained sequence is limited to the CDR3, 39 bases, with the frame set at the first base. The data belong to a study of cytomegalovirus exposure and HLA in healthy donors (dated by TCRdb to the late 2010s). In terms of the full investigation: In an earlier analysis of under 750 of the donors, under 300 Gb of sequence data and 95 million to 130 million unique TCR beta sequences from 180 million or so T cells were reported. About 310 gigabases of sequencing data and 70 million to 85 million unique TCR sequences were included in an early release covering about 700 HLA-typed donors. The genetic ancestry cluster associated with self-reported Caucasian donors included 70% to 85% of the 398 genotyped donors. The study aimed to test whether cataloging public T cell receptors could reveal signatures of past pathogen exposure. The study used immunosequencing to profile the T cell repertoires of approximately 690 subjects and linked those repertoires to cytomegalovirus serostatus. A separate validation cohort of roughly 120 different subjects was used in addition to the roughly 720-subject first cohort. High-throughput TCR immunosequencing, statistical association of individual TCRs with disease status, and machine learning were combined to predict cytomegalovirus infection status. In a later analysis, previously published TCR beta repertoires from 666 donors were re-analyzed and high-resolution HLA genotyping was added so that TCR occurrence patterns could be studied. Rather than drawing on any new phenotypic data, the later analysis identified candidate immune exposures from TCR beta sequences and the way those sequences occurred across donors. To decide whether each TCR beta V gene segment behaved as functional or pseudogenic, an earlier analysis of 587 of the donors relied on high-throughput TCR beta sequencing. Donor age, sex, ethnicity and CMV serostatus were collected together with the repertoire data. Genome-wide SNP genotypes for about 55% of the roughly 670 donors were used in a later genetic analysis, which treated that subset as a discovery cohort. Every discovery cohort repertoire had been produced on one sequencing platform. Class I and class II HLA loci were covered by the typing at four-digit resolution. Typing coverage varied by locus: 629-630 donors for A, B, C, DRB1 and DQB1; approximately 520 for DQA1; 606 for DPA1; around 490 for DPB1. A handful of DR-DQ haplotypes were handled as single units for association and clustering because linkage in the cohort was strong. Among some 400 genotyped donors of the cohort, an average of about 220,000 unique TCR beta nucleotide sequences was sequenced per donor, of which about 19% were non-productive. The paper's findings and limits, for the study overall: According to a later analysis, TCR association rates differed among HLA loci, with DRB1 alleles showing the most associated TCRs and HLA-C alleles showing the fewest. Correlated functional status among segregating V segments might be attributable to linkage disequilibrium, but an unknown experimental factor could not be ruled out. The cohort was sequenced for TCR beta chains only, and without alpha or paired-chain data the features that could be detected were limited. Some IMGT-functional V segments, including TRBV6-2 and TRBV6-3, could not be told apart with the 87-base-pair reads, so those segments were excluded. Specific HLA alleles were associated with 16,951 TCR beta sequences at a false discovery rate of 0.05 in a later analysis. The study listed 150 to 200 TCR beta chains as associated with cytomegalovirus. V-gene and J-gene trimming of TCR beta chains was associated with a missense DCLRE1C variant in a later genetic analysis, and the association was replicated in an independent cohort. A cluster of highly shared sequence variants was judged likely to be a technical artifact of the sequencing pipeline. In a later analysis, several top co-occurrence clusters were reported to appear linked to parvovirus B19, influenza, CMV and Epstein-Barr virus. Seventeen rarely observed V segments, including chromosome 9 orphons, were excluded from the earlier analysis of approximately 600 of the donors because counts were too low. Cytomegalovirus status was reported to be diagnosed by the classifier with high specificity and sensitivity in both the original and validation cohorts. Strong co-occurrence of HLA alleles, especially DR and DQ, made assigning TCR associations to individual alleles difficult. A later genetic analysis reported fewer N-insertions in productive TCRs among donors in an Asian-associated ancestry cluster than the roughly 700-donor mean. Because some donors lacked HLA typing at each locus, the association tests relied only on the typed subset. A few of the identified cytomegalovirus-associated TCR beta chains were confirmed in vitro to be specific for cytomegalovirus antigens. An earlier analysis of around 500 of the donors showed that most TCR beta V segments appeared in productive rearrangements either about 87% or about 30% of the time, which broadly matched IMGT annotations. Roughly uniform sequencing depth across donors was assumed in presence/absence analyses, although this assumption may not hold. A further reported finding was that TCR beta sequences accurately predicted the HLA-A and HLA-B alleles for most subjects in the first cohort. For the cohort, immune exposure information was limited to CMV serostatus. Most TCR sequences were observed very rarely across donors, whereas some public TCRs were present in many individuals. Most CMV-associated TCR beta chains appeared to be HLA-restricted in a later analysis, and the HLA associations seemed to be driven largely by CMV exposure. Compared with equally common non-associated chains, HLA-associated TCR beta chains in a later analysis were more clonally expanded and had lower generation probabilities. According to the authors, the approach could potentially be generalized to other disease states and immunological phenotypes.

The cohort was made up of approximately 670 healthy bone marrow donors. Cohort members were all nominally healthy when sampled, although unrecorded immune exposures were likely present. The donor was CMV seronegative and was included in the group of several hundred seronegative cohort members. Each donor provided a peripheral blood sample, and peripheral blood mononuclear cells were used for TCR beta sequencing. Genomic DNA was extracted from the blood cell samples with the Qiagen DNeasy Blood Extraction Kit. Preparation of the library involved the immunoSEQ multiplex PCR assay. The multiplex PCR relied on a mix of 60 forward primers for TCR Vbeta segments and 13 reverse primers for TCR Jbeta segments. A multiplex PCR assay on genomic DNA amplified the CDR3 region of rearranged TCR beta genes. The amplified TCR beta libraries were sequenced on the Illumina HiSeq System as 87-base-pair reads. From the authors' description of their analysis: Across the 600 to 700 repertoires, a later analysis counted some 80 million unique TCR beta chains, roughly 11 million of which were shared by at least two donors. To remove PCR and sequencing errors, raw reads were error-corrected and collapsed into unique sequences using a nearest-neighbor algorithm that merged closely related sequences. Alignment of CDR3 sequences to IMGT reference sequences was used to assign V, D and J gene segments. For a sequence to be retained, at least a six-nucleotide match to both a V gene segment and a J gene segment was required. Rearrangements were called productive when the CDR3 lacked stop codons and stayed in frame with V and J; all others were non-productive. Following IMGT convention, CDR3 was defined as the stretch from the second conserved V-encoded cysteine up to the conserved J-encoded phenylalanine. In an earlier analysis of more than 550 of the donors, sequences lacking an unambiguous match to a single V gene segment were excluded. An earlier analysis of 587 of the donors called V segments functional above 56.7% productive rearrangements and segregating when the between-donor standard deviation exceeded 5%. A statistical classification framework was developed to diagnose cytomegalovirus status using the catalog of TCR beta chain sequences. In a later analysis, TCR nucleotide sequences were compared against IMGT/GENE-DB human TR gene sequences so that V and J genes could be assigned. Using the TCRdist pipeline, a later analysis assigned CDR3 sequences along with most-parsimonious VDJ recombination scenarios. In a later analysis, every TCR beta chain was defined by the combination of its CDR3 amino acid sequence and its V-gene family, and reads without a unique V-gene family were dropped. As a way to deal with suspected cross-contamination and a sequencing artifact, a later analysis dropped 450 to 700 nucleotide sequences that were highly shared and had low generation probability. In a later analysis, a clonal expansion index was calculated for each public chain from normalized within-repertoire ranks of inferred template counts. In a later analysis, generation probabilities were computed using a VDJ recombination model fitted to out-of-frame rearrangements, and the results were checked against IGoR. In a later analysis, TCR-TCR, TCR-HLA and TCR-CMV co-occurrence was scored with hypergeometric tests, and a repertoire-size bias correction was applied to TCR pairs. In a later analysis, false discovery rates were estimated by permuting HLA or CMV assignments 20 times. In a later analysis, co-occurring TCRs were grouped with DBSCAN, and TCRdist sequence similarity was added when clustering was performed within HLA-allele-positive subsets. Co-occurrence clustering excluded repertoires with fewer than 30,000 or more than 120,000 public chains, plus five with anomalous nucleotide sharing. TCRdb took this table from immuneACCESS and kept in-frame rearrangements with V and J called. Such tables lack part of the clones; where checked against another copy, unresolved V genes explain under half of the gap, and the rest is unexplained. From that table come the V and J calls and clone size; the DNA was used to work out D and trimming. The sample contains about 140,000 clones, approximately 71% of them found a single time. The ten top clones hold about 3% of the sample.

The specimen sequenced was PBMCs. This TCR was sampled from a man in his forties or fifties in good health and CMV-seronegative. The rearranged chain carries TRBV4-1 and TRBJ2-7, with the D gene too uncertain to name. At the DNA level, the sequence is TGCGCCAGCAGCCTCAGACTGGAGTACGAGCAGTACTTC. Its protein is CASSLRLEYEQYF.